Presented here are 27 T cell receptor beta chains from one specimen sequenced in a study of T cells after posttransplantation cyclophosphamide. Produced via immunoSEQ multiplex PCR; TCRdb's table is partial and in-frame only. Altogether tens of thousands of clones are present, around four fifths being singletons, with the ten largest covering roughly 8.7%. Treatment was busulfan-fludarabine conditioning, a marrow graft, and cyclophosphamide on days +3 and +4. This sample comprised CD4+ T cells sorted from blood, obtained approximately 1,900 days after a stem cell transplant with posttransplant cyclophosphamide. These receptors all stem from a female patient aged 35 to 55 who received an allogeneic stem cell transplant from a related donor, was CMV-positive, and had no GVHD. Some T cells may trace back to the graft donor.

This chain joins TRBV4-1 and TRBJ1-6, with 8 bases that match TRBD1. CDR3 length equals 18 residues. Losses at the gene ends were 4 bases for V and 1 base for J; bases not matched to a gene: 9. The germline V gene encodes CDR1 MGHRA and CDR2 YSYEKL. The CDR3 loop reads CASSRVQTGESYNSPLHF. The CDR3 DNA follows: TGCGCCAGCAGCCGCGTACAGACAGGGGAATCCTATAATTCACCCCTCCACTTT.

The V call is TRBV5-1, the J call TRBJ1-1; weak D call: TRBD1 (5 bases). Trimming removed 4 bases from V and 0 bases from J, with 7 bases in between. Germline values: CDR1 SGHRS, CDR2 YFSETQ. CDR3 length equals 13 residues. CDR3 loop: CASSGALNTEAFF. The CDR3 DNA is TGCGCCAGCAGCGGGGCTTTGAACACTGAAGCTTTCTTT.

The rearrangement links TRBV11-2 to TRBJ2-7, with TRBD2 identical over 10 bases. Per the germline V gene, CDR1 is SGHAT and CDR2 is FQNNGV. The V segment lost 5 bases and the J segment 6 bases; nucleotides outside the gene matches: 7. The CDR3 extends over 14 amino acids. The CDR3 is CASSPLAGVREQYF. In DNA, the CDR3 is TGTGCCAGCAGCCCCCTAGCGGGGGTGCGCGAGCAGTACTTC.

CDR3 nucleotides: TGCGCCAGCAGCCAAGAACCACCGGGACAGGGGTTCTACGAGCAGTACTTC. It encodes CASSQEPPGQGFYEQYF. The rearrangement links TRBV4-3 to TRBJ2-7; TRBD1 agrees at 10 bases. The CDR3 covers 17 residues. Germline V gene sequence: CDR1 LGHNA, CDR2 YSLEER. Germline trimming cut 0 bases from V and 3 bases from J; bases unmatched to any gene: 8.

The CDR3 DNA follows: TGTGCCAGCAGTGCCAGGAGCGGGGGCCCCCAGCAGTTCTTC. Its protein product is CASSARSGGPQQFF. V gene TRBV6-4 combines with J gene TRBJ2-1, with 8 bases that match TRBD2. Germline V gene sequence: CDR1 MRHNA, CDR2 SNTAGT. The CDR3 runs to 14 residues. Trimming removed 4 bases from V and 11 bases from J; junction bases left unmatched: 10.

The rearrangement uses TRBV4-1 and TRBJ2-7; no clear D. V was trimmed by 2 bases and J by 7 bases, leaving 24 bases between them. Germline V gene sequence: CDR1 MGHRA, CDR2 YSYEKL. This CDR3 has 17 residues. As DNA, the CDR3 is TGCGCCAGCAGCCAATCGGATCGGGTTTCCCCTTTTTGGGAGCAGTACTTC. This translates into CASSQSDRVSPFWEQYF.

This chain uses TRBV19 with TRBJ1-4; a possible D gene is TRBD1 (6 bases). The CDR3 has 15 amino acids. Between the trimmed V and J ends, which lost 5 bases and 2 bases, there was a span of 12 bases. Germline lookup yields CDR1 LNHDA and CDR2 SQIVND (reference sequence). The CDR3 protein is CASSVNRATNEKLFF. The CDR3 DNA reads as TGTGCCAGTAGTGTAAACAGGGCCACTAATGAAAAACTGTTTTTT.

This chain links TRBV4-3 with TRBJ2-1; tentative D call: TRBD2 (6 bases). Germline CDR1 reads LGHNA; CDR2 reads YSLEER. CDR3 length: 12 residues. V lost 4 bases, J lost 8 bases, and 9 bases lay in between. The CDR3 DNA reads as TGCGCCAGCAGCCGGGGGGTAGATGAGCAGTTCTTC. This encodes CASSRGVDEQFF.

This clone has more than one count but fewer than ten. This chain connects TRBV27 to TRBJ1-3; D ambiguous. Trimming removed 2 bases at V and 11 bases at J, with 13 bases between. The germline V gene has CDR1 MNHEY and CDR2 SMNVEV (reference sequence). The CDR3 contains 13 residues. CDR3: CASSLRTDSAIYF. The CDR3, as DNA: TGTGCCAGCAGTTTAAGAACAGATAGTGCCATATATTTT.

The chain couples TRBV19 to TRBJ1-6, with 7 bases lining up with TRBD1. The CDR3 spans 12 residues. The V and J ends lost 6 bases and 9 bases, in that order; junction bases with no gene match: 2. From germline, CDR1 is LNHDA and CDR2 SQIVND (reference sequence). The CDR3 region is CASSQGVSPLHF. In DNA form, the CDR3 reads TGTGCCAGTAGCCAGGGGGTTTCACCCCTCCACTTT. Full variable domain (rest looked up from reference TRBV19 and TRBJ1-6): DGGITQSPKYLFRKEGQNVTLSCEQNLNHDAMYWYRQDPGQGLRLIYYSQIVNDFQKGDIAEGYSVSREKKESFPLTVTSAQKNPTAFYLCASSQGVSPLHFGNGTRLTVT.

This clone was seen many times. The chain carries TRBV25-1 and TRBJ2-2, with a weak D call TRBD2 (5 bases). Germline loops: CDR1 MGHDK, CDR2 SYGVNS. The CDR3 is made up of 14 amino acids. The V end lost 8 bases, the J end lost 2 bases, and 12 bases lay between the germline ends. CDR3 region: CASSGLTNTGELFF. In nucleotides, the CDR3 is TGTGCCAGCTCTGGACTTACTAACACCGGGGAGCTGTTTTTT.

Comments on this clone: Within the sample, other DNA sequences also encode this same CDR3. The chain is built from TRBV7-2 and TRBJ1-4; possible D gene TRBD1, 5 bases. The CDR3 runs 16 residues. The germline V gene has CDR1 SGHTA and CDR2 FQGNSA. The V end lost 1 base, the J end lost 7 bases, and 16 bases lay between the germline ends. The CDR3 loop reads CASSLVAGTGGEKLFF. The CDR3 DNA reads as TGTGCCAGCAGCTTAGTAGCAGGGACGGGGGGTGAAAAACTGTTTTTT.

This clone was counted a few times. The V gene is TRBV5-1, the J gene TRBJ1-6; 7 bases are shared with TRBD1. Looked up from germline, CDR1 is SGHRS and CDR2 is YFSETQ. V shed 2 bases, J shed 6 bases, and the junction held 8 bases outside the gene matches. This CDR3 has 16 amino acids. This CDR3 reads CASSFFSGQSNSPLHF. As DNA, the CDR3 is TGCGCCAGCAGCTTTTTTTCGGGACAGAGTAATTCACCCCTCCACTTT.

V usage is TRBV2 and J usage is TRBJ2-7; 7 bases fit TRBD1. V was clipped by 0 bases and J by 3 bases; unmatched bases: 2. The CDR3 consists of 14 residues. The V gene's germline CDR1 is SNHLY and CDR2 FYNNEI. The CDR3 here is CASSEARGYYEQYF. The CDR3 DNA follows: TGTGCCAGCAGTGAAGCCAGGGGGTACTACGAGCAGTACTTC.

The chain is built from TRBV21-1 and TRBJ2-7; the DNA was not compared with TRBD1, the D call given in the table. TRBV21-1 corresponds to a pseudogene. There are 12 residues in the CDR3. Here the CDR3 DNA reads TGTGCCAGCAGCAATGGGCGAAACGAGCAGTACTTC. This codes for CASSNGRNEQYF.

The chain has TRBV7-2 and TRBJ1-6, with D tentatively TRBD1 (5 bases). Germline V lookup: CDR1 SGHTA, CDR2 FQGNSA. CDR3 size: 15 residues. V was shortened by 5 bases and J by 10 bases, with 18 bases between the two germline ends. The CDR3 sequence is CASSLGQGGRSPLHF. The CDR3 DNA reads TGTGCCAGCAGCCTAGGGCAGGGAGGAAGATCACCCCTCCACTTT.

CDR3 nucleotides: TGTGCCAGCACCCCCCTGCGGACAGGCGAACATTCACCCCTCCACTTT. Protein sequence: CASTPLRTGEHSPLHF. This chain links TRBV28 with TRBJ1-6, with 7 bases lining up with TRBD1. Trimming took 7 bases from V and 8 from J; bases not matched to a gene: 14. The CDR3 runs 16 residues. Germline-derived CDR1 and CDR2 are MDHEN and SYDVKM.

This clone was detected only a few times. The rearrangement links TRBV4-3 to TRBJ1-2, with 7 nucleotides matching TRBD1. CDR3 length equals 14 residues. Unmatched junction bases numbered 5, after V lost 0 bases and J lost 7 bases. The germline CDR1 and CDR2 sequences are LGHNA and YSLEER. The CDR3 bases are TGCGCCAGCAGCCAAGATCAGGGGGTTGGTGGCTACACCTTC. Translating gives CASSQDQGVGGYTF.

This clone showed up just a few times. The chain links TRBV9 to TRBJ2-7; 7 nucleotides line up with TRBD2. The CDR3 is 17 residues long. V trimming: 0 bases; J trimming: 1 base; junction bases outside the gene matches: 10. Germline values: CDR1 SGDLS, CDR2 YYNGEE. CDR3 loop: CASSVGWGGDESYEQYF. The CDR3, as DNA: TGTGCCAGCAGCGTAGGCTGGGGGGGGGACGAATCCTACGAGCAGTACTTC.

V and J are TRBV10-3 and TRBJ1-2; TRBD1 might be the D (6 bases). V dropped 3 bases and J dropped 8 bases, with 16 bases sitting between them. Per the germline V gene, CDR1 is ENHRY and CDR2 is SYGVKD. The CDR3 is 14 residues long. CDR3: CAISDRWGLEGYTF. The CDR3 bases are TGTGCCATCAGTGATCGGTGGGGGCTAGAGGGCTACACCTTC.

The CDR3 DNA is TGTGCCAGTAGTATGGGCATTAGGAATGAAAAACTGTTTTTT. Its translation is CASSMGIRNEKLFF. The gene calls are TRBV19 and TRBJ1-4; D unresolved. This CDR3 comprises 14 residues. Germline V gives CDR1 LNHDA, CDR2 SQIVND (reference sequence). With 3 bases removed from V and 5 bases from J, the gap between germline ends came to 10 bases.

The chain carries TRBV6-1 and TRBJ2-5; TRBD1 matches at 8 bases. CDR1 MNHNS and CDR2 SASEGT come from the germline V gene. The junction had 4 bases not matched to a gene; V was cut back by 2 bases and J by 5 bases. This CDR3 is built from 14 residues. The CDR3 DNA is TGTGCCAGCAGTGAACAGGGGGCCGGGGAGACCCAGTACTTC. It codes for CASSEQGAGETQYF.

This clone occurred once. V is TRBV5-6 and J is TRBJ2-3; 10 bases align to TRBD1. V gave up 3 bases and J gave up 2 bases; unmatched junction bases: 9. Germline V CDR1 and CDR2: SGHDT, YYEEEE. The length of the CDR3 is 17 residues. The CDR3 sequence is CASSSSRDRGPTDTQYF. The DNA for the CDR3 is TGTGCCAGCAGCTCGTCCCGGGACAGGGGCCCCACAGATACGCAGTATTTT. Variable domain in full (rest from reference TRBV5-6 and TRBJ2-3): DAGVTQSPTHLIKTRGQQVTLRCSPKSGHDTVSWYQQALGQGPQFIFQYYEEEERQRGNFPDRFSGHQFPNYSSELNVNALLLGDSALYLCASSSSRDRGPTDTQYFGPGTRLTVL.

The rearrangement uses TRBV6-5 and TRBJ1-6; 9 bases line up with TRBD1. The CDR3 consists of 16 residues. The trim removed 2 bases at V and 7 bases at J, leaving 6 bases unmatched. Per the germline V gene, CDR1 is MNHEY and CDR2 is SVGAGI. DNA for the CDR3: TGTGCCAGCAGTTACGAAGGAGGGACAGGGAATTCACCCCTCCACTTT. This gives the protein CASSYEGGTGNSPLHF.

In nucleotides, the CDR3 is TGCGCCAGCAGCCCCCGGGACATAGACAATGAGCAGTTCTTC. Translating it yields CASSPRDIDNEQFF. The chain recombines TRBV5-1 with TRBJ2-1, with D possibly TRBD1 on 6 matching bases. V was cut by 4 bases and J by 5 bases, with 13 bases left in between. The germline V gene encodes CDR1 SGHRS and CDR2 YFSETQ. There are 14 residues in the CDR3.

The genes are TRBV28 and TRBJ2-7, with TRBD1 as a possible D gene (6 bases). The CDR3 covers 15 residues. The V end lost 6 bases, the J end lost 0 bases, and 15 bases lay between the germline ends. Per the germline V gene, CDR1 is MDHEN and CDR2 is SYDVKM. The CDR3 DNA reads TGTGCCAGCAGATATACAGGGTATCCCTCCTACGAGCAGTACTTC. Protein: CASRYTGYPSYEQYF.

The J gene is TRBJ2-5, the V gene TRBV6-1; 13 nucleotides agree with TRBD2. The CDR3 sequence is 15 residues long. Per the germline V gene, CDR1 is MNHNS and CDR2 is SASEGT. The trim removed 5 bases at V and 7 bases at J, leaving 7 bases unmatched. CDR3 sequence (DNA): TGTGCCAGCAGTTCTACTAGCGGGGGGGCCGGGACCCAGTACTTC. Amino acid sequence: CASSSTSGGAGTQYF.